This TCR beta chain was documented in a study of T-cell memory formation after mild COVID-19. Study observations and caveats: Clones shrinking between day 15 and 85 showed a balanced CD4/CD8 split, and those that grew later tilted toward CD4+. There was no confirmation that second-wave clones peaking on day 37 were SARS-CoV-2 specific. The pre-infection memory compartment contained some responding clones, suggesting cross-reactive memory joined.

The germline V and J ends were trimmed by 5 bases and 0 bases, with 4 bases remaining between them. The CDR3 length is 12 residues. TCRdb re-called the 5' RACE reads through MiXCR, storing one row per CDR3 protein. The sample has roughly 410,000 distinct CDR3 sequences; 20% to 25% are singletons. This clonotype was seen at least ten times. The antigen is unknown. The chain combines TRBV12-3 or TRBV12-4 with TRBJ2-5; D unclear. This receptor was identified in an adult woman who had mild COVID-19 (a few samples of this study predate the infection). Cell type and time point are not known. The sequenced sample was PBMCs or a T cell subset sorted from them (not recorded which). The DNA for the CDR3 is TGTGCCAGCAGTCAGTACCAAGAGACCCAGTACTTC. The encoded protein is CASSQYQETQYF.